This T cell receptor (beta chain) came from a study of blood T cell repertoires in COVID-19. On the study more broadly: Samples of COVID-19 (acute and convalescent) were obtained from the United States, Italy and Spain. The analysed material was cDNA or gDNA that came from T cells, B-cell-depleted T cells, or PBMCs.

This CDR3 is built from 17 residues. Per the original data handling: For nucleated cells, counts were estimated from reference gene primer amplification. This table comes from immunoSEQ multiplex PCR, and its TCRdb copy is limited to in-frame clones, with some not included. V and J calls and clone size are given by that table; D and trimming were obtained from the DNA. The table includes about 360,000 clones, around four fifths detected once. The clonotype originates from a man aged 25-45 years with active or convalescent COVID-19. The sequenced sample consisted of peripheral blood. The chain uses TRBV21-1 and TRBJ1-2; TRBD1, the D gene given by the table, was not confirmed from the DNA. TRBV21-1 is designated a pseudogene. The CDR3 DNA follows: TGTGCCAGCAGCAAGACCCTCGACAGGGGGCTTTTCTATGGCTACACCTTC. Translating gives CASSKTLDRGLFYGYTF.